The rows below give T cell receptor beta chains drawn from one sample of a study of regulatory T cells in long-lasting Graves disease. TCRdb recomputed calls from the multiplex PCR reads with MiXCR, one row per CDR3 protein. The data hold about 500,000 distinct CDR3 sequences, with 16% observed a single time. This sample also belongs to another study, concerning T cells in Graves' hyperthyroidism and ophthalmopathy.

Sequences were derived from peripheral blood mononuclear cells (PBMCs), sampled at new diagnosis, from a patient treated with antithyroid drugs. The receptors derive from a man aged 40-49 years with Graves disease. Both conserved end residues are part of each CDR3. A D gene is named only where the DNA matches it firmly. For some rows the clone size is stated as once, few or many, or as a class when expanded; others skip it.

J gene,clone size,V gene,CDR3 length,D gene,CDR3 protein,CDR3 DNA
TRBJ2-1,.,TRBV7-9,12,.,CASSLTGYSGFF,TGTGCCAGCAGCCTAACGGGTTATTCGGGGTTCTTC
TRBJ1-1,.,TRBV12-3/TRBV12-4,14,TRBD1,CASSRTGAPRGAFF,TGTGCCAGCAGTCGGACAGGGGCTCCTCGGGGAGCTTTCTTT
TRBJ2-1,many,TRBV27,12,.,CALGPPYNEQFF,TGTGCCCTGGGCCCCCCCTACAATGAGCAGTTCTTC
TRBJ1-5,.,TRBV11-3,16,TRBD1,CASRPTGPEFNQPQHF,TGTGCCAGCAGACCGACAGGGCCTGAGTTCAATCAGCCCCAGCATTTT
TRBJ1-1,few,TRBV10-3,13,.,CAIRVTENTEAFF,TGTGCCATTAGGGTAACAGAGAACACTGAAGCTTTCTTT
TRBJ1-5,many,TRBV12-3/TRBV12-4,15,.,CASSLGPTSNQPQHF,TGTGCCAGCAGTTTAGGACCGACTAGCAATCAGCCCCAGCATTTT
TRBJ1-1,.,TRBV3-1,12,.,CASSQIDTEAFF,TGTGCCAGCAGCCAGATCGACACTGAAGCTTTCTTT
TRBJ2-3,many,TRBV5-1,16,.,CASSLFTGGITDTQYF,TGCGCCAGCAGCTTGTTTACCGGGGGAATCACAGATACGCAGTATTTT
TRBJ2-3,many,TRBV13,16,TRBD1,CASSLAWTGDGDTQYF,TGTGCCAGCAGCTTAGCCTGGACAGGGGATGGAGATACGCAGTATTTT
TRBJ1-6,.,TRBV3-1,12,.,CASSRRGSPLHF,TGTGCCAGCAGTAGAAGGGGGTCACCCCTCCACTTT
TRBJ2-5,many,TRBV5-1,14,.,CASSLGGFQETQYF,TGTGCCAGCAGCCTTGGGGGCTTCCAAGAGACCCAGTACTTC
TRBJ1-5,many,TRBV2,14,.,CASSEYVSNQPQHF,TGTGCCAGCAGTGAGTATGTCAGCAATCAGCCCCAGCATTTT
TRBJ1-2,.,TRBV14,13,.,CASSRDGRYGYTF,TGTGCCAGCAGCCGGGACGGCCGATATGGCTACACCTTC
TRBJ2-2,few,TRBV9,16,.,CASSVAAGLDTGELFF,TGTGCCAGCAGCGTAGCGGCGGGGTTGGACACCGGGGAGCTGTTTTTT
TRBJ2-2,.,TRBV6-9,18,TRBD2,CASSYQTSGRPGTGELFF,TGTGCCAGCAGTTACCAGACTAGCGGGAGACCCGGCACCGGGGAGCTGTTTTTT
TRBJ2-2,.,TRBV4-1,14,.,CASSQEPSPGELFF,TGCGCCAGCAGCCAAGAGCCCAGTCCCGGGGAGCTGTTTTTT
TRBJ2-7,.,TRBV7-9,14,.,CASSLSGTPDEQYF,TGTGCCAGCAGCTTATCTGGGACGCCAGACGAGCAGTACTTC
TRBJ2-7,many,TRBV5-1,16,TRBD2,CASSSRPGGPTYEQYF,TGTGCCAGCAGCTCCCGCCCGGGAGGTCCTACCTACGAGCAGTACTTC
TRBJ2-5,many,TRBV28,15,TRBD2,CASSQTSGRQETQYF,TGTGCCAGCAGTCAGACTAGCGGGAGACAAGAGACCCAGTACTTC
TRBJ2-7,many,TRBV7-9,13,.,CASSLGGIGEQYF,TGTGCCAGCAGCTTAGGGGGAATTGGAGAGCAGTACTTC
TRBJ2-1,.,TRBV9,15,.,CASSPQTAIGNEQFF,TGTGCCAGCAGCCCCCAGACAGCGATCGGCAATGAGCAGTTCTTC
TRBJ2-3,many,TRBV20-1,13,.,CRAPAGSTDTQYF,TGCAGGGCCCCGGCGGGGAGCACAGATACGCAGTATTTT
TRBJ2-5,.,TRBV19,14,TRBD2,CATGLAGVKKTQYF,TGTGCCACCGGACTAGCGGGAGTAAAAAAGACCCAGTACTTC
TRBJ2-3,many,TRBV15,15,.,CATSKEAHSTDTQYF,TGTGCCACCAGCAAAGAGGCACACAGCACAGATACGCAGTATTTT
TRBJ1-2,many,TRBV28,15,.,CASRGATITIYGYTF,TGTGCCAGCCGAGGGGCGACAATTACCATATATGGCTACACCTTC
TRBJ2-2,many,TRBV6-1,13,.,CASSVSGTGELFF,TGTGCCAGCAGTGTCTCTGGGACCGGGGAGCTGTTTTTT
TRBJ2-3,many,TRBV2,15,TRBD1,CASRQGALSTDTQYF,TGTGCCAGCAGGCAGGGGGCCCTTAGCACAGATACGCAGTATTTT
TRBJ2-1,many,TRBV5-1,15,.,CASSFRVAGDNEQFF,TGCGCCAGCAGCTTCCGGGTGGCCGGCGACAATGAGCAGTTCTTC
TRBJ2-2,few,TRBV7-2,18,TRBD1,CASSLRGRQPAFSGELFF,TGTGCCAGCAGCTTAAGGGGGCGGCAGCCGGCGTTCTCCGGGGAGCTGTTTTTT
TRBJ1-1,many,TRBV5-1,13,.,CASSAGSFPEAFF,TGCGCCAGCAGCGCGGGATCCTTCCCTGAAGCTTTCTTT
TRBJ1-2,many,TRBV4-2,15,.,CASSQGGRQNYGYTF,TGTGCCAGCAGCCAAGGAGGGAGGCAGAACTATGGCTACACCTTC
TRBJ1-1,few,TRBV19,13,.,CASSRAGAQIVFF,TGTGCCAGTAGCCGAGCAGGCGCTCAGATTGTTTTCTTT
TRBJ2-1,few,TRBV9,12,.,CASSVGSNEQFF,TGTGCCAGCAGCGTAGGAAGCAATGAGCAGTTCTTC
TRBJ2-3,many,TRBV7-9,15,.,CASSFRLSITDTQYF,TGTGCCAGCAGCTTCCGCCTTAGCATAACAGATACGCAGTATTTT
TRBJ2-1,few,TRBV14,15,TRBD1,CASSQTGAGDGEQFF,TGTGCCAGCAGCCAAACAGGGGCCGGTGATGGTGAGCAGTTCTTC
TRBJ1-4,.,TRBV20-1,14,.,CSASVLGRSEKLFF,TGCAGTGCTTCGGTACTCGGAAGGAGTGAAAAACTGTTTTTT
TRBJ2-2,many,TRBV28,14,.,CATGRLPKAGELFF,TGTGCCACCGGGAGATTACCGAAAGCCGGGGAGCTGTTTTTT
TRBJ2-1,.,TRBV20-1,17,TRBD2,CSTTSTSGRVSYNEQFF,TGCAGTACTACCTCGACTAGCGGGAGGGTATCCTACAATGAGCAGTTCTTC